Described below is a single TCR beta chain sequence and its context. This sample was included in a study of cytomegalovirus exposure and HLA in healthy donors. The PCR employed 60 Vbeta primers together with 13 Jbeta primers. The repertoire was sequenced with immunoSEQ multiplex PCR; TCRdb's copy has only in-frame clones and lacks some. The sample records hundreds of thousands of clones, approximately 70% being singletons. The germline V gene has CDR1 SGHRS and CDR2 YFSETQ. The CDR3 runs 15 residues. After removal of 1 base from V and 5 bases from J, the junction contained 7 bases not matched to a gene.

This sequence joins TRBV5-1 and TRBJ1-2; TRBD1 agrees at 8 bases. The receptor was derived from a young woman in good health and CMV-seronegative. Sequences were obtained from PBMCs. CDR3 protein: CASSLSDRVRYGYTF. CDR3 bases: TGCGCCAGCAGCTTGTCGGACAGGGTGAGATATGGCTACACCTTC.